This section outlines one T cell receptor (beta chain) sequence together with its context. What antigen it recognizes has not been identified. Base qualities were left out, and no much larger clone turns up one base away. Using the deep immunoSEQ assay, multiplex PCR amplified TCR CDR3 regions from genomic DNA. Extracted genomic DNA from each cell subset was distributed evenly across all wells of several immunoSEQ 96-well plates, and each plate was treated as a replicate. Each replicate PCR for sorted subsets received approximately 200 ng genomic DNA, equal to about 30,000 T cell genomes. Purified libraries were measured with a Qubit 3.0 fluorometer, size-checked on a Bioanalyzer 2100, and measured again with the KAPA Library Quantification kit. A separate single-read 150-cycle Illumina NextSeq 550 flow cell was used to sequence each immunoSEQ 96-well plate. Under the source paper's analysis protocol: Because only junctional sequences without quality scores were contained in the immunoSEQ output, filtering matching that applied to full-length reads could not be performed. To assign V/J genes and CDR3, sequences were annotated using PyIR, a Python wrapper for IgBLAST v1.9, with IMGT germline references. Reads were filtered out if the reads had weak V/J assignments (E-value above 1e-6), no CDR3, stop codons, out-of-frame junctions, or ambiguous translated residues. A V3J clonotype was defined by an identical inferred V gene, J gene, and CDR3 amino acid sequence. Percentage overlap between repertoires was computed as shared unique clonotypes divided by the size of the smaller repertoire. RTK rarefaction, the Chao1 estimator, and Recon v2.1 estimates of unobserved clonotypes were used to assess repertoire richness. Generation probabilities were computed with OLGA for all TCRbeta clonotypes obtained by the gDNA method from several donors. TCRdb holds this immuneACCESS table with in-frame rearrangements only. Some clones are missing; in checked studies, unresolved V genes explain under half, and the rest has no known cause. Clonal size and the V and J genes are those of that table, whereas D and trimming came from the DNA. The sample includes more than 2 million clones, with just under 95% observed a single time. 1.1% of the sample rests with the top ten.

For the CD8 naive samples, CD45RO-negative cells were positively selected for CCR7, yielding a CD45RA+CCR7+ population from which TemRA cells were excluded. Donors were healthy HIV-negative adults with no recently reported acute infections or vaccinations. Every donor was a Caucasian adult residing in Nashville, Tennessee, USA. Blood was obtained by leukapheresis, after which PBMCs were separated by Ficoll-Histopaque density gradient centrifugation and cryopreserved in liquid nitrogen vapor phase. Analytical flow cytometry was used to check the purity and quantity of each magnetically sorted T cell population. From each sorted fraction, genomic DNA was isolated and quantified by UV absorbance on a Nanodrop 2000c. The entry originates in a study of shared clonotypes between healthy human individuals (TCRdb year 2020). Study-level background: Two women and a few men aged 18 to 49 years were included in the cohort. For each donor, three plates each were used for CD4 naive and CD4 memory, two plates were used for CD8 naive, and one plate was used for CD8 memory. Blood TCR repertoires of a handful of healthy adults were deeply sequenced to estimate repertoire size and the extent of clonotype sharing between individuals. Different laboratories and diverse techniques were used to prepare libraries and sequence TCR repertoires, to increase sequencing depth and limit assay-specific biases. Each donor's leukapheresis produced roughly between about 0.8 and 8.9 billion PBMCs.

The paper's findings and limits, for the study overall: Clonotypes shared by all four sorted-subset donors showed higher generation probabilities than non-shared clonotypes. Sharing across a handful of donors was observed for around 5% of naive CD4, about 3.2% of naive CD8, over 2% of memory CD4, and less than 0.45% of memory CD8 clonotypes. Incomplete sequencing was indicated by rarefaction of sorted-subset datasets, despite the large sequencing depth. Larger estimated clonotype richness was generally found for naive subsets than for memory subsets. Because the study included a small number of donors, the genetic and exposure-history diversity represented was limited. Only blood was sampled, and tissue TCR repertoires likely differ from those in blood. Pairwise subsampling indicated that sequencing depth was expected to affect the degree of clonotype sharing among donors.

The origin of this receptor is a young man in good health. The sequencing input was naive CD8+ T cells sorted from blood. The intended sense of this specimen's cell subset or site label: CD45RA+CCR7+.

The CDR3 reads CASSGRVDGYTF. In nucleotide form, the sequence is TGTGCCAGTAGTGGACGGGTGGATGGCTACACCTTC. The receptor chain draws on TRBV19 and TRBJ1-2; no D gene can be assigned with confidence. From cysteine to phenylalanine, the CDR3 is 12 amino acids long. Just the 36-base CDR3 DNA is kept, in frame starting at base 1. The germline V gene (reference sequence) supplies CDR1 LNHDA and CDR2 SQIVND. V loses 5 bases of germline sequence and J loses 6 bases, and the interval between the two ends is 10 bases.